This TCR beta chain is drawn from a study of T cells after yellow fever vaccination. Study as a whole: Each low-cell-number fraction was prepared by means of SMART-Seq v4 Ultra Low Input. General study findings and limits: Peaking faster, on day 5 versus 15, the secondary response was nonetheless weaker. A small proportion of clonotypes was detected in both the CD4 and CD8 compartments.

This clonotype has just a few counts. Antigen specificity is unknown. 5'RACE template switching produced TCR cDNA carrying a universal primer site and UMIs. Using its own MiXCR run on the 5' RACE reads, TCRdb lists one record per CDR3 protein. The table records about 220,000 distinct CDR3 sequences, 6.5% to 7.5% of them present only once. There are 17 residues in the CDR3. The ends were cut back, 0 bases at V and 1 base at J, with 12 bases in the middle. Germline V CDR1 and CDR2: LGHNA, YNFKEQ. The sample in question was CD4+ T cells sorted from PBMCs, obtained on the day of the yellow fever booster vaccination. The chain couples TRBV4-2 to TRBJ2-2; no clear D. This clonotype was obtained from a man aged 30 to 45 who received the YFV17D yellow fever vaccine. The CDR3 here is CASSQDQRHLNTGELFF. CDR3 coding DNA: TGTGCCAGCAGCCAAGATCAGCGCCACCTGAACACCGGGGAGCTGTTTTTT.